This TCR beta chain was identified in a study of blood T cell repertoires in COVID-19. Study-wide context: From T cells, B-cell-depleted T cells, or PBMCs came the material, which was cDNA or gDNA.

Enrollment of patients from Seattle took place during active infection, with longitudinal follow-up. The CDR3 loop spans 14 amino acids. Germline CDR1 LNHDA, CDR2 SQIVND (reference sequence). V shed 10 bases and J 2 bases; nucleotides not matched to a gene: 8. In the authors' methods: Reference gene primer amplification yielded estimated nucleated cell counts. Data came from immunoSEQ multiplex PCR; TCRdb stores just in-frame clones and leaves some out. V and J calls and clone size follow that table, whereas D and trimming were derived from the DNA. The table lists 390,000 or so clones, roughly nine tenths of them singletons.

This clonotype was obtained from a woman in her twenties or thirties with COVID-19, enrolled during active disease. The source material was peripheral blood. The rearrangement links TRBV19 to TRBJ1-5; 7 nucleotides align to TRBD1. The CDR3 DNA reads TGTGCCACCACAGGGGCGGGTGGCAATCAGCCCCAGCATTTT. Translating it yields CATTGAGGNQPQHF.